These T cell receptor beta chains were read from a single sample in a study of blood T cell repertoires in COVID-19. Clones were read by immunoSEQ multiplex PCR, and TCRdb kept only the in-frame ones, dropping some. The top ten clones hold 0.95% to 1.5% of a sample with some 150,000 clones, approximately 90% of them seen once. Sequencing input: PBMCs or T cells enriched from blood (not recorded which). Receptors originate from a woman in her twenties or thirties with acute COVID-19. CDR3s include the opening cysteine and the closing phenylalanine or tryptophan. The D gene is left open where the match is weak.

D gene,V gene,CDR3 protein
TRBD2,TRBV5-1,CASSLLAGSGETQYF
NA,TRBV11-2,CASRIWGPDTEAFF
TRBD1,TRBV30,CAWSGGTGVSEQYF
TRBD2,TRBV24-1,CATSESSDSSGRGETQYF
TRBD2,TRBV6-4,CASSEREGANEQFF
TRBD2,TRBV6-1,CASSEAPSGETQYF
TRBD2,TRBV30,CAWSGVASGSADTQYF
TRBD2,TRBV7-3,CASSFGTTREYDSYEQYF
NA,TRBV19,CASSTLGPIMGGPQHF
TRBD2,TRBV6-2/TRBV6-3,CASSYLREGPDEQFF
NA,TRBV27,CASSPGWGQPNTGELFF
NA,TRBV7-9,CASSLVRESFEQYF
TRBD1,TRBV6-6,CASSYGQDRVQEKLFF
TRBD2,TRBV5-4,CASAAGGNTDTQYF
NA,TRBV9,CASSVGGTLNTEAFF
NA,TRBV27,CASSLMPSSDTQYF
NA,TRBV19,CASSSAGKGGYTF
TRBD2,TRBV27,CASSSLKKLAGEVPAYNEQFF
TRBD2,TRBV27,CASSLGLAGGNTGELFF
NA,TRBV5-1,CASSSRGGGLSSSSYNEQFF
TRBD1,TRBV5-4,CASSSRAGTGGLGYGYTF
NA,TRBV12-3/TRBV12-4,CASSYGGEGEAFF
TRBD1,TRBV28,CASSLRTGGNYGYTF
TRBD1,TRBV5-1,CASSQQGTTNTEAFF
NA,TRBV20-1,CSASRNEQFF
NA,TRBV6-4,CASSDSMTTTLSGNTIYF